This T cell receptor beta chain was documented in a study of CD8+CD57+ T cells in acquired aplastic anemia. Study-level background: CD4+ cells from healthy donors averaged about 9.8 million reads.

Trimming removed 6 bases at V and 12 bases at J, with 20 bases between. The CDR3 sequence is 13 residues long. From germline, CDR1 is MNHNY and CDR2 SVGAGI (reference sequence). The use of genomic DNA as template underpinned the TCR beta VDJ and CDR3 profiling. TCRdb re-derived calls from the reads in MiXCR, one entry per CDR3 protein. This sample has 350,000 to 450,000 distinct CDR3 sequences, with 65% to 80% found just once. The sequenced material came from sorted CD4+, CD8+, or CD8+CD57+ T cells (not recorded which) from PBMCs. V is TRBV6-6 and J is TRBJ1-1; D remains unclear. This receptor was taken from a human donor in good health, serving as a control. The CDR3 protein is CASSFSDRPEPFF. Here the CDR3 DNA reads TGTGCCAGCAGCTTTAGTGACCGGCCGGAACCTTTCTTT.